The 31 T cell receptor beta chains presented below share a single source sample, sequenced in a study of T cell responses to AZD1222 COVID-19 vaccine. The repertoire was sequenced with immunoSEQ multiplex PCR; TCRdb's copy has only in-frame clones and lacks some. The table lists about 150,000 clones, around 90% of them singletons, with approximately 3.8% in the top ten. This sample comprised peripheral blood, obtained 28 days after the second AZD1222 dose. The receptors come from an adult who received the AZD1222 COVID-19 vaccine.

The genes are TRBV6-4 and TRBJ1-1; D not resolved. Per germline, CDR1 MRHNA and CDR2 SNTAGT. The V and J ends lost 4 bases and 4 bases respectively, with 7 bases between them. The CDR3 spans 12 residues. CDR3 in amino acids: CASSAAGTEAFF. The CDR3 bases are TGTGCCAGCAGTGCGGCAGGCACTGAAGCTTTCTTT.

As for this clone: A much more abundant neighbour one base away suggests this may be a read error. The chain joins TRBV27 to TRBJ2-5; D is ambiguous. The V gene's germline CDR1 is MNHEY and CDR2 SMNVEV (reference sequence). The CDR3 totals 14 residues. The chain's CDR3 is CANSLLRERETQYF. CDR3 DNA: TGTGCCAACAGTTTGTTGCGCGAAAGAGAGACCCAGTACTTC.

V is TRBV7-6 and J is TRBJ1-5; D unclear. V was clipped by 6 bases and J by 0 bases, with 12 bases between them. CDR3 length: 15 residues. The V gene's germline CDR1 is SGHVS and CDR2 FNYEAQ. The CDR3: CASRVTSHSNQPQHF. The CDR3 DNA follows: TGTGCCAGCAGGGTAACCTCCCATAGCAATCAGCCCCAGCATTTT. The full variable domain, with the rest looked up from reference TRBV7-6 and TRBJ1-5, is GAGVSQSPRYKVTKRGQDVALRCDPISGHVSLYWYRQALGQGPEFLTYFNYEAQQDKSGLPNDRFSAERPEGSISTLTIQRTEQRDSAMYRCASRVTSHSNQPQHFGDGTRLSIL.

The chain is built from TRBV11-3 and TRBJ2-3; no definite D call. V lost 3 bases and J 0 bases, leaving 7 bases between the germline ends. The CDR3 consists of 14 residues. From germline, CDR1 is SGHNT and CDR2 YENEEA. This CDR3 reads CASSLRRSTDTQYF. DNA of the CDR3: TGTGCCAGCAGCTTGCGGCGAAGCACAGATACGCAGTATTTT. Based on the CDR3 plus reference TRBV11-3 and TRBJ2-3, the full variable domain is EAGVVQSPRYKIIEKKQPVAFWCNPISGHNTLYWYLQNLGQGPELLIRYENEEAVDDSQLPKDRFSAERLKGVDSTLKIQPAELGDSAVYLCASSLRRSTDTQYFGPGTRLTVL.

V gene TRBV19 combines with J gene TRBJ1-2; 12 nucleotides align to TRBD1. This CDR3 has 15 amino acids. The V segment lost 9 bases and the J segment 3 bases; nucleotides outside the gene matches: 8. Germline loops: CDR1 LNHDA, CDR2 SQIVND (reference sequence). CDR3 residues: CASQWGTGGYYGYTF. The CDR3 region has the DNA TGTGCCAGCCAGTGGGGGACAGGGGGCTACTATGGCTACACCTTC.

This chain connects TRBV5-6 to TRBJ1-6; D is unresolved. Per the germline V gene, CDR1 is SGHDT and CDR2 is YYEEEE. The CDR3 sequence is 15 residues long. Trimming removed 6 bases at V and 6 bases at J, with 16 bases between. CDR3 bases: TGTGCCAGCATCAAAACGGACGGATTTAATTCACCCCTCCACTTT. Residues: CASIKTDGFNSPLHF.

The V call is TRBV21-1, the J call TRBJ1-4; the DNA was not used to check the table's D call, TRBD1. TRBV21-1 is noted as a pseudogene. The CDR3 length is 18 residues. The CDR3, as DNA: TGTGCCAGCAGCAAAGCACGAGACAGCGAAGTCGGTAATGAAAAACTGTTTTTT. It yields the protein CASSKARDSEVGNEKLFF.

The genes are TRBV4-1 and TRBJ2-2; D possibly uses TRBD1 or TRBD2 (5 bases each). In germline, CDR1 is MGHRA, CDR2 YSYEKL. CDR3 size: 16 residues. With 5 bases removed from V and 1 base from J, the gap between germline ends came to 14 bases. For the CDR3, the DNA is TGCGCCAGCAGCGGTTTGGGACGGCGGAACACCGGGGAGCTGTTTTTT. It translates to CASSGLGRRNTGELFF.

The V call is TRBV5-1, the J call TRBJ1-4; maybe TRBD1 (5 bases). V gave up 0 bases and J gave up 4 bases, with 13 bases separating them. The germline gives CDR1 SGHRS, CDR2 YFSETQ. This CDR3 region has 16 residues. The CDR3, as DNA: TGCGCCAGCAGCTTGGTGGAGGGGAGTGGTAATGAAAAACTGTTTTTT. Residues: CASSLVEGSGNEKLFF.

The chain has TRBV19 and TRBJ1-6; 9 positions match TRBD1. Looked up from germline, CDR1 is LNHDA and CDR2 is SQIVND (reference sequence). This CDR3 is built from 16 residues. V lost 3 bases, J lost 7 bases, and 7 bases stayed unmatched. CDR3 residues: CASSMLGDRANSPLHF. CDR3 nucleotide sequence: TGTGCCAGTAGTATGCTCGGGGACAGGGCCAATTCACCCCTCCACTTT.

The chain combines TRBV6-1 with TRBJ2-3; weak D call: TRBD2 (6 bases). Germline V lookup: CDR1 MNHNS, CDR2 SASEGT. This CDR3 comprises 16 residues. Deletions cut 4 bases from V and 2 bases from J, with 16 bases between. In DNA form, the CDR3 reads TGTGCCAGCAGTGGACCCACCTGGGAGGCCACAGATACGCAGTATTTT. It specifies CASSGPTWEATDTQYF.

V gene TRBV25-1 combines with J gene TRBJ2-3; unclear D gene. Looked up from germline, CDR1 is MGHDK and CDR2 is SYGVNS. The CDR3 spans 16 residues. Between the trimmed V and J ends, which lost 1 base and 6 bases, there was a span of 17 bases. CDR3 residues: CASSEWGLAGRDTQYF. In nucleotides, the CDR3 is TGTGCCAGCAGTGAATGGGGATTGGCTGGCCGGGATACGCAGTATTTT.

This chain joins TRBV9 and TRBJ1-2; D is possibly TRBD1 (5 bases). Germline values: CDR1 SGDLS, CDR2 YYNGEE. With 0 bases removed from V and 6 bases from J, the gap between germline ends came to 15 bases. The CDR3 length is 15 residues. The CDR3 region is CASSVALRDVDGYTF. The CDR3 DNA sequence: TGTGCCAGCAGCGTAGCTCTTAGGGACGTAGATGGCTACACCTTC.

The chain is built from TRBV12-3 or TRBV12-4 and TRBJ2-3; the match to TRBD2 covers 9 bases. Unmatched junction bases numbered 10, after V lost 8 bases and J lost 10 bases. The CDR3 totals 13 residues. The CDR3 region is CASGGGDVRAQYF. CDR3 coding DNA: TGTGCCAGCGGCGGGGGGGACGTTAGAGCGCAGTATTTT.

V and J are TRBV19 and TRBJ2-2; D is undetermined. The CDR3 spans 12 residues. V was pared by 3 bases and J by 6 bases, with 5 bases between. Germline V lookup: CDR1 LNHDA, CDR2 SQIVND (reference sequence). The CDR3 loop reads CASSISPGELFF. In DNA, the CDR3 is TGTGCCAGTAGTATTAGTCCCGGGGAGCTGTTTTTT.

This chain uses TRBV11-2 with TRBJ1-4; D might be TRBD1 (5 bases). With 3 bases removed from V and 8 bases from J, the gap between germline ends came to 13 bases. Germline CDR1 SGHAT, CDR2 FQNNGV. The CDR3 covers 14 residues. In nucleotides, the CDR3 is TGTGCCAGCAGCTTGGGGGTAATGGGGGAAAAACTGTTTTTT. Protein sequence: CASSLGVMGEKLFF.

The chain links TRBV3-1 (or the pseudogene TRBV3-2) to TRBJ2-7; D is uncertain. Trimming took off 0 bases at V and 3 bases at J, with 9 bases between the two ends. The CDR3 covers 14 residues. The germline gives CDR1 LGHDT, CDR2 YNNKEL (reference sequence). CDR3 amino acids: CASSQDLKSYEQYF. CDR3 sequence (DNA): TGTGCCAGCAGCCAAGACCTCAAGAGCTACGAGCAGTACTTC.

The chain joins TRBV19 to TRBJ2-1; the match to TRBD2 covers 10 bases. The CDR3 contains 16 residues. Germline V gene sequence: CDR1 LNHDA, CDR2 SQIVND (reference sequence). Trimming cost V 7 bases and J 5 bases; bases outside gene matches: 11. The CDR3 region has the DNA TGTGCCAGTAATCGAGCGGGAGGGCCCAGGAACAATGAGCAGTTCTTC. Its protein is CASNRAGGPRNNEQFF.

V and J are TRBV5-1 and TRBJ1-2; D is unresolved. Trimming removed 5 bases from V and 5 bases from J, with 7 bases in between. CDR3 size: 11 residues. Per the germline V gene, CDR1 is SGHRS and CDR2 is YFSETQ. Here the CDR3 reads CASRGEYGYTF. Written as DNA, the CDR3 is TGCGCCAGCAGGGGCGAGTATGGCTACACCTTC.

The V gene is TRBV6-2 or TRBV6-3, the J gene TRBJ1-5; 9 nucleotides agree with TRBD1. This CDR3 is 18 amino acids long. V was clipped by 2 bases and J by 5 bases; unmatched bases: 13. CDR1 is MNHEY, CDR2 SVGEGT, per germline. The CDR3 region is CASSYQGQGSAQYQPQHF. CDR3 DNA sequence: TGTGCCAGCAGTTACCAAGGACAGGGGTCCGCACAGTATCAGCCCCAGCATTTT.

The V and J genes are TRBV7-2 and TRBJ1-4; 7 bases match TRBD1. The V and J ends lost 2 bases and 6 bases, in that order; junction bases with no gene match: 6. The CDR3 loop spans 15 amino acids. Looked up from germline, CDR1 is SGHTA and CDR2 is FQGNSA. CDR3 amino acids: CASSLMPGGDEKLFF. The CDR3 DNA reads as TGTGCCAGCAGCTTAATGCCAGGGGGAGATGAAAAACTGTTTTTT.

J is TRBJ1-1 and V is TRBV5-4; D might be TRBD1 (6 bases). The CDR3 is 15 residues long. The V end lost 0 bases, the J end lost 0 bases, and 9 bases lay between the germline ends. Germline CDR1 reads SGHNT; CDR2 reads YYREEE (reference sequence). CDR3 protein: CASSLGQALNTEAFF. The CDR3 DNA reads as TGTGCCAGCAGCTTGGGACAGGCCCTGAACACTGAAGCTTTCTTT. The full variable domain, rest sourced from reference TRBV5-4 and TRBJ1-1, is ETGVTQSPTHLIKTRGQQVTLRCSSQSGHNTVSWYQQALGQGPQFIFQYYREEENGRGNFPPRFSGLQFPNYSSELNVNALELDDSALYLCASSLGQALNTEAFFGQGTRLTVV.

The chain joins TRBV15 to TRBJ1-1; D is unclear. CDR3 length equals 16 residues. The germline V and J ends were trimmed by 2 bases and 3 bases, with 16 bases remaining between them. Germline V gene lookup returns CDR1 LNHNV and CDR2 YYDKDF (reference sequence). The CDR3 DNA sequence: TGTGCCACCAGCAGACCCCCTGGTAGGGATGACACTGAAGCTTTCTTT. As protein: CATSRPPGRDDTEAFF.

This clone was seen more than once but under ten times. This chain connects TRBV6-2 or TRBV6-3 to TRBJ2-2; 12 bases agree with TRBD1. After removal of 6 bases from V and 7 bases from J, the junction contained 18 bases not matched to a gene. CDR1 MNHEY and CDR2 SVGEGT come from the germline V gene. The CDR3 runs 19 residues. The CDR3 coding sequence is TGTGCCAGCAGCCCCCAGGGGTCCGGGACAGGGGGCTTGGGCGGGGAGCTGTTTTTT. It is translated as CASSPQGSGTGGLGGELFF.

V and J are TRBV29-1 and TRBJ2-1; D remains ambiguous. Germline V CDR1 and CDR2: SQVTM, ANQGSEA. There are 10 residues in the CDR3. Between the trimmed V and J ends, which lost 2 bases and 9 bases, there was a span of 5 bases. CDR3 bases: TGCAGCGTTGAACGGTCTGAGCAGTTCTTC. It yields the protein CSVERSEQFF.

This clone has only one observation. The chain recombines TRBV4-1 with TRBJ1-1; D is uncertain. The germline V gene has CDR1 MGHRA and CDR2 YSYEKL. CDR3 length: 14 residues. Trimming pared 3 bases from V and 6 bases from J, leaving 14 bases between. The chain's CDR3 is CASSHPSKGSEAFF. The CDR3 DNA is TGCGCCAGCAGCCACCCCAGTAAGGGTTCTGAAGCTTTCTTT.

The chain joins TRBV27 to TRBJ2-1, with D unresolved. The CDR3 consists of 14 residues. Trimming took 3 bases from V and 6 from J, leaving 12 bases between them. CDR1 and CDR2 (germline): MNHEY, SMNVEV (reference sequence). The CDR3 region is CASSLTGPGNEQFF. The CDR3 coding sequence is TGTGCCAGCAGTTTGACTGGTCCTGGCAATGAGCAGTTCTTC.

The chain links TRBV7-7 to TRBJ1-1; tentative D call: TRBD1 (6 bases). CDR3 length: 17 residues. The ends were cut back, 0 bases at V and 1 base at J, with 15 bases in the middle. CDR1 is SSHAT, CDR2 FNYEAQ, per germline (reference sequence). The CDR3 region has the DNA TGTGCCAGCAGCTTAGCGGTTCCAGGGGTAAAGAACACTGAAGCTTTCTTT. Amino acids: CASSLAVPGVKNTEAFF.

V usage is TRBV18 and J usage is TRBJ1-1; D gene ambiguous. Germline CDR1 reads KGHSH; CDR2 reads LQKENI. This CDR3 contains 13 residues. Trimming left V 6 bases short and J 8 bases short, with 16 bases between. The DNA of the CDR3 is TGTGCCAGCTCGAACCGAGGGAGCAGAGAAGCTTTCTTT. Amino acids: CASSNRGSREAFF.

This clone has a handful of counts. The chain carries TRBV5-6 and TRBJ1-5; no clear D. V dropped 3 bases and J dropped 5 bases, with 12 bases sitting between them. The CDR3 is 14 amino acids. Germline assignment: CDR1 SGHDT and CDR2 YYEEEE. The DNA of the CDR3 is TGTGCCAGCAGCTCCCAGGCGTCTCATCAGCCCCAGCATTTT. Residues: CASSSQASHQPQHF. Looking up the rest from reference TRBV5-6 and TRBJ1-5 gives the full variable domain: DAGVTQSPTHLIKTRGQQVTLRCSPKSGHDTVSWYQQALGQGPQFIFQYYEEEERQRGNFPDRFSGHQFPNYSSELNVNALLLGDSALYLCASSSQASHQPQHFGDGTRLSIL.

The gene calls are TRBV4-1 and TRBJ2-5; 7 positions agree with TRBD2. Germline V gene lookup returns CDR1 MGHRA and CDR2 YSYEKL. V shed 3 bases and J 4 bases; nucleotides not matched to a gene: 5. The CDR3 sequence is 14 residues long. The CDR3 nucleotides are TGCGCCAGCAGCCATGTGGGGGGGGGAGAGACCCAGTACTTC. This sequence encodes CASSHVGGGETQYF.